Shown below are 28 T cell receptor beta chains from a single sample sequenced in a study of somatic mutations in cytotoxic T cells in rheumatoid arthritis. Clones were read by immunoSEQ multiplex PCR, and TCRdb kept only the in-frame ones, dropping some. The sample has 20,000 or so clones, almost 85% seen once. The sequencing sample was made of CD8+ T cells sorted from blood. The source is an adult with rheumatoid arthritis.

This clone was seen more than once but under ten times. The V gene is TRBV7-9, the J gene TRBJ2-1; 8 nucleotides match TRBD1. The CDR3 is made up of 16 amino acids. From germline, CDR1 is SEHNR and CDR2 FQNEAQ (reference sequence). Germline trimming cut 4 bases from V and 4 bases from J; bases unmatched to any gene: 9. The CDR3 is CASSYLQGAIYNEQFF. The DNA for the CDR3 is TGTGCCAGCAGCTACCTGCAGGGGGCAATTTACAATGAGCAGTTCTTC. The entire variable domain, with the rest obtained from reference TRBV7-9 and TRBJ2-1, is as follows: DTGVSQNPRHKITKRGQNVTFRCDPISEHNRLYWYRQTLGQGPEFLTYFQNEAQLEKSRLLSDRFSAERPKGSFSTLEIQRTEQGDSAMYLCASSYLQGAIYNEQFFGPGTRLTVL.

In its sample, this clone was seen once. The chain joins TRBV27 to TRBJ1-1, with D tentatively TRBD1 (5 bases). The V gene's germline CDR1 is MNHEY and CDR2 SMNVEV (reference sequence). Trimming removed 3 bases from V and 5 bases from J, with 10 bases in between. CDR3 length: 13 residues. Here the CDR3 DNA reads TGTGCCAGCAGTTTTGACGCAGGGACTGAAGCTTTCTTT. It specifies CASSFDAGTEAFF.

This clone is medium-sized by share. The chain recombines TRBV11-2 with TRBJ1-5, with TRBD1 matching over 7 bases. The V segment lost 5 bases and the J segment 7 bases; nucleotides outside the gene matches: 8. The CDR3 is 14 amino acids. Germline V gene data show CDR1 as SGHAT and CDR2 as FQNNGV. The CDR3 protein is CASSPTGIGQPQHF. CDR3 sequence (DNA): TGTGCCAGCAGCCCGACAGGGATCGGGCAGCCCCAGCATTTT.

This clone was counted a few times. The CDR3 sequence is CASSETAQAAPPYGYTF. CDR3 sequence (DNA): TGTGCCAGCAGCGAGACGGCGCAGGCGGCCCCGCCCTATGGCTACACCTTC. The V gene is TRBV7-6, the J gene TRBJ1-2, with D hard to call. The CDR3 covers 17 residues. Germline V gene sequence: CDR1 SGHVS, CDR2 FNYEAQ. Trimming stripped 5 bases from V and 4 bases from J, with 23 bases between. The full variable domain, completed using reference TRBV7-6 and TRBJ1-2, is GAGVSQSPRYKVTKRGQDVALRCDPISGHVSLYWYRQALGQGPEFLTYFNYEAQQDKSGLPNDRFSAERPEGSISTLTIQRTEQRDSAMYRCASSETAQAAPPYGYTFGSGTRLTVV.

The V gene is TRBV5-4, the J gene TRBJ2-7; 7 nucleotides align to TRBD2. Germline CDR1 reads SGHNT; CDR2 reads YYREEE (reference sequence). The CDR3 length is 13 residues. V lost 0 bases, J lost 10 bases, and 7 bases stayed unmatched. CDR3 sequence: CASSLDLSGPQYF. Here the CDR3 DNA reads TGTGCCAGCAGCTTGGACCTTAGCGGGCCCCAGTACTTC.

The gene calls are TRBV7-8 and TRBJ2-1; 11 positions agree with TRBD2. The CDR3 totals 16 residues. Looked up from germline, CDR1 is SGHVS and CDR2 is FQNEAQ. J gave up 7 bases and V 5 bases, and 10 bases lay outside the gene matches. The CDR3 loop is CASSPGLAERVNEQFF. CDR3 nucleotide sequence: TGTGCCAGCAGCCCGGGACTAGCGGAAAGAGTAAATGAGCAGTTCTTC.

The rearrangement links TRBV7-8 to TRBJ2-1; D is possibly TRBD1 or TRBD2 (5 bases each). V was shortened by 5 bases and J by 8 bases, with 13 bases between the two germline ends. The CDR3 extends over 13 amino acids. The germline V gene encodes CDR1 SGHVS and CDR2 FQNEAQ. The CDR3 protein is CASSPGTSHEQFF. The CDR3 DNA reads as TGTGCCAGCAGCCCTGGGACGTCGCATGAGCAGTTCTTC.

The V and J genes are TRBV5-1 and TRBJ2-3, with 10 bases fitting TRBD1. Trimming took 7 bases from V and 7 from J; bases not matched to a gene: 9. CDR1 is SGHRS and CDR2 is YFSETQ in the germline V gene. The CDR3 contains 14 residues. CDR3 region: CASSLGTGDHTQYF. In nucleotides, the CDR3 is TGCGCCAGCTCCCTTGGGACAGGGGACCATACGCAGTATTTT.

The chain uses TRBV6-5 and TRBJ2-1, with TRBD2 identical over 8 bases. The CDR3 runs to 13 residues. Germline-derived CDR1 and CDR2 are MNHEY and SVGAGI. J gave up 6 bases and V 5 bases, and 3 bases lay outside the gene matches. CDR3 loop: CASSGTSFNEQFF. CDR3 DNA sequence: TGTGCCAGCAGTGGGACTAGTTTCAATGAGCAGTTCTTC.

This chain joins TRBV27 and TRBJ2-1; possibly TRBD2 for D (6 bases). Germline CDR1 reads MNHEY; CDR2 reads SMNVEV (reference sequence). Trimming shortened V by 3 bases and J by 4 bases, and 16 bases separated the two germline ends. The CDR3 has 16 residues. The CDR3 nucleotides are TGTGCCAGCAGTTTGCCCCGGGACTCAGAATACAATGAGCAGTTCTTC. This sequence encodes CASSLPRDSEYNEQFF.

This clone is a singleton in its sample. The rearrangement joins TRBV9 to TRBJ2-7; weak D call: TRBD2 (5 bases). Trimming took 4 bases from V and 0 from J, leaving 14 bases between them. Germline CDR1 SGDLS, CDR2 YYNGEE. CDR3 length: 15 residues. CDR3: CASSPQVGSSYEQYF. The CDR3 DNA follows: TGTGCCAGCAGCCCCCAGGTGGGGAGCTCCTACGAGCAGTACTTC.

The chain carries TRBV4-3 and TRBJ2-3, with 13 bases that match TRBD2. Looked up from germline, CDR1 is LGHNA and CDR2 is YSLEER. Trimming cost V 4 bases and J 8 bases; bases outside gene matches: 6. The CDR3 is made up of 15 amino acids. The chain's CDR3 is CASSPGTSGKSTQYF. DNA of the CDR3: TGCGCCAGCAGCCCCGGGACTAGCGGGAAGTCTACGCAGTATTTT.

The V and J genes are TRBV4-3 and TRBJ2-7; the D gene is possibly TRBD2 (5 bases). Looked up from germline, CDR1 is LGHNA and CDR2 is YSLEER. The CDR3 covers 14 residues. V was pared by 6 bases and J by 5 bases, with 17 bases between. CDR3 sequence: CASSQQRYGDEQYF. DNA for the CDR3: TGCGCCAGCAGTCAACAACGGTACGGGGACGAGCAGTACTTC.

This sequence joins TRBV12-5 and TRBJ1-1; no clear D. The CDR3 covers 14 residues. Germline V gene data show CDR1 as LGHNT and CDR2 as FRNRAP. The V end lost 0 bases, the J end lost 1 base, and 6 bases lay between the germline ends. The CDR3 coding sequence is TGTGCTAGTGGTTTGGTACCGACGAACACTGAAGCTTTCTTT. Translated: CASGLVPTNTEAFF.

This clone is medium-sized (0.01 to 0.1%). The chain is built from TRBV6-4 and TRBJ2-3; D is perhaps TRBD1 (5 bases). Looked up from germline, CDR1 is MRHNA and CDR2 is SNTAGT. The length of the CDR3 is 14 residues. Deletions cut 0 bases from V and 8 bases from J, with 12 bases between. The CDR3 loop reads CASSDSSGQGTQYF. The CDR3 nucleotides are TGTGCCAGCAGTGACTCAAGTGGGCAGGGTACGCAGTATTTT.

CDR3: CASSQRGPDSRVTDTQYF. In DNA form, the CDR3 reads TGCGCCAGCAGCCAACGGGGCCCAGACAGCAGGGTGACAGATACGCAGTATTTT. This chain joins TRBV4-3 and TRBJ2-3, with D perhaps TRBD1 or TRBD2 (5 bases each). Germline CDR1 is LGHNA and CDR2 is YSLEER. Trimming removed 2 bases at V and 3 bases at J, with 21 bases between. This CDR3 region has 18 residues.

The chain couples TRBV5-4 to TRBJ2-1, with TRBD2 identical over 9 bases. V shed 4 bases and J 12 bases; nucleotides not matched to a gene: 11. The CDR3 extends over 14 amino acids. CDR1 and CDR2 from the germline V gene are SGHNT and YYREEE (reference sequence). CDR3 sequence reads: CASSLGTSQQGQFF. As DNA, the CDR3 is TGTGCCAGCAGCCTAGGGACTAGCCAACAAGGGCAGTTCTTC.

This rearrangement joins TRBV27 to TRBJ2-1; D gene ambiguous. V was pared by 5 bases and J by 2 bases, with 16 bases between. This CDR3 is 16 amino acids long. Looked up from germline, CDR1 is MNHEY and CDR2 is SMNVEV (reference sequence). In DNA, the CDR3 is TGTGCCAGCAGTGGCCTTGGCGGCCGCCCCTACAATGAGCAGTTCTTC. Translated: CASSGLGGRPYNEQFF.

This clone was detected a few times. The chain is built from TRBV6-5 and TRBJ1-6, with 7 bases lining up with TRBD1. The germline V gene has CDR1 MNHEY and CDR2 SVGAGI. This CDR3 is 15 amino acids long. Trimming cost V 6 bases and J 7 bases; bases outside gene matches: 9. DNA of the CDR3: TGTGCCAGCAGCCCCGGGACAGCGTGGAATTCACCCCTCCACTTT. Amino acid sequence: CASSPGTAWNSPLHF.

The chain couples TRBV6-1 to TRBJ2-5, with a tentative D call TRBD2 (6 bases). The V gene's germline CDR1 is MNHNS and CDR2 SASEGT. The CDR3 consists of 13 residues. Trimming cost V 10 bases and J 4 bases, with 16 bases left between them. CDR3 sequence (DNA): TGTGCCACCCACGCGGGGATTCGAGAGACCCAGTACTTC. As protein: CATHAGIRETQYF.

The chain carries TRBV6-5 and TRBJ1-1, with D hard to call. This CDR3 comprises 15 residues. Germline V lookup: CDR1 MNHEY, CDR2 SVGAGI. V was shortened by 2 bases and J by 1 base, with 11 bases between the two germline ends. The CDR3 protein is CASSYGNVENTEAFF. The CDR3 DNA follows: TGTGCCAGCAGTTACGGGAACGTGGAGAACACTGAAGCTTTCTTT.

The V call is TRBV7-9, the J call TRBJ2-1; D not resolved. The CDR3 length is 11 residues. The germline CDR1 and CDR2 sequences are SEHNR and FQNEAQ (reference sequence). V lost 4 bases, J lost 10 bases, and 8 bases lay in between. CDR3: CASSSSREQFF. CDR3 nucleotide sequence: TGTGCCAGCAGCTCCAGTAGGGAGCAGTTCTTC.

CDR3 protein: CASSDGLAGWGETQYF. In DNA form, the CDR3 reads TGTGCCAGCAGTGATGGACTAGCGGGGTGGGGGGAGACCCAGTACTTC. The gene calls are TRBV2 and TRBJ2-5; 12 bases agree with TRBD2. This CDR3 is 16 amino acids long. With V trimmed by 3 bases and J by 5 bases, 7 bases remained unmatched. Germline-derived CDR1 and CDR2 are SNHLY and FYNNEI.

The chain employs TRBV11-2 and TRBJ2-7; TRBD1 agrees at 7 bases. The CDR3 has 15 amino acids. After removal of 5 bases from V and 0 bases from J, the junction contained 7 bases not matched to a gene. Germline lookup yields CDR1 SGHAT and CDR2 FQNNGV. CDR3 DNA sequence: TGTGCCAGCAGCACCTCGACAGGGCCCTCCTACGAGCAGTACTTC. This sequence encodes CASSTSTGPSYEQYF.

Here the CDR3 DNA reads TGTGCCAGCAGCTTAGGGCAGGGATTAGAGACCCAGTACTTC. Translated, it gives CASSLGQGLETQYF. This chain connects TRBV5-4 to TRBJ2-5, with a tentative D call TRBD1 (5 bases). CDR1 is SGHNT, CDR2 YYREEE, per germline (reference sequence). This CDR3 contains 14 residues. The ends were cut back, 2 bases at V and 4 bases at J, with 12 bases in the middle.

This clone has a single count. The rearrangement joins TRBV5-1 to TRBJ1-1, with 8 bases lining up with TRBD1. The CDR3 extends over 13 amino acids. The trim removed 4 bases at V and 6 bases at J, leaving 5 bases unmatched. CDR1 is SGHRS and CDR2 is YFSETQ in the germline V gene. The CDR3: CASSAGGAAEAFF. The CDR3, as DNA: TGCGCCAGCAGCGCAGGGGGCGCGGCTGAAGCTTTCTTT.

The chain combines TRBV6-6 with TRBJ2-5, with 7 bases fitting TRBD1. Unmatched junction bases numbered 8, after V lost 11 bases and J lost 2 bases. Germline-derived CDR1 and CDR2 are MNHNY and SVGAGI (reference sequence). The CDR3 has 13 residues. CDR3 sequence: CAFSGTAQETQYF. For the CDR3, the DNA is TGTGCCTTCTCCGGGACAGCTCAAGAGACCCAGTACTTC.

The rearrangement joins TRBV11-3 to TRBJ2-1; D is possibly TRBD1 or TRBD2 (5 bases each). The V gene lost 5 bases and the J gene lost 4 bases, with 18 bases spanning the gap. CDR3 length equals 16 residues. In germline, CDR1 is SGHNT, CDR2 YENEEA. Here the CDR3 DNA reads TGTGCCAGCAGCGCGCTAGTTGGGGGAGTTTACAATGAGCAGTTCTTC. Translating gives CASSALVGGVYNEQFF.